This is a list of T cell receptor beta chains from one sample in a study of siplizumab effects on memory and regulatory T cells. Profiled with immunoSEQ multiplex PCR; TCRdb holds only in-frame clones, not every one. The sample lists about 120,000 clones, about 94% occurring once. Source material: non-Treg CD4+ T cells sorted from blood. These receptors all stem from a human donor in good health. The CDR3 runs from the conserved cysteine through the conserved F or W. The order of the fields is CDR3 protein, CDR3 DNA, J gene, V gene, clone size, D gene. A D gene is named only where the DNA matches it firmly. The size field is filled for only some rows; it gives once, few, many or a size class.

cdr3_aa: CASSKSERTSGNTIYF; cdr3_nt: TGTGCCAGCAGCAAATCAGAACGGACCTCTGGAAACACCATATATTTT; j_call: TRBJ1-3; v_call: TRBV21-1; clone_size: .; d_call: .
cdr3_aa: CASSALDRGLNIQYF; cdr3_nt: TGTGCCAGCAGCGCCCTGGACAGGGGTTTAAACATTCAGTACTTC; j_call: TRBJ2-4; v_call: TRBV11-2; clone_size: .; d_call: TRBD1
cdr3_aa: CASSLQGVSTDTQYF; cdr3_nt: TGTGCCAGCAGTCTACAAGGGGTGAGCACAGATACGCAGTATTTT; j_call: TRBJ2-3; v_call: TRBV2; clone_size: .; d_call: .
cdr3_aa: CASSQASGTGGYSGANVLTF; cdr3_nt: TGCGCCAGCAGCCAAGCTTCCGGGACAGGGGGCTACTCTGGGGCCAACGTCCTGACTTTC; j_call: TRBJ2-6; v_call: TRBV4-1; clone_size: .; d_call: TRBD1
cdr3_aa: CASSQVSAATYEQYF; cdr3_nt: TGTGCCAGCAGCCAAGTTTCGGCGGCAACCTACGAGCAGTACTTC; j_call: TRBJ2-7; v_call: TRBV14; clone_size: .; d_call: .
cdr3_aa: CASRWTGVNYGYTF; cdr3_nt: TGTGCCAGCAGGTGGACGGGGGTTAACTATGGCTACACCTTC; j_call: TRBJ1-2; v_call: TRBV6-6; clone_size: .; d_call: .
cdr3_aa: CASRRQTNYGYTF; cdr3_nt: TGTGCCAGCAGGCGACAGACTAACTATGGCTACACCTTC; j_call: TRBJ1-2; v_call: TRBV6-6; clone_size: once; d_call: .
cdr3_aa: CASSPRTGGNYEQYF; cdr3_nt: TGTGCCAGCAGCCCTCGGACTGGAGGGAACTACGAGCAGTACTTC; j_call: TRBJ2-7; v_call: TRBV7-6; clone_size: .; d_call: .
cdr3_aa: CASSQGAGFNEKLFF; cdr3_nt: TGTGCCAGCAGCCAAGGGGCCGGGTTCAATGAAAAACTGTTTTTT; j_call: TRBJ1-4; v_call: TRBV4-2; clone_size: .; d_call: .
cdr3_aa: CASSRLKVRGKGEAFF; cdr3_nt: TGTGCCAGCAGCCGGCTAAAGGTGCGGGGGAAGGGTGAAGCTTTCTTT; j_call: TRBJ1-1; v_call: TRBV21-1; clone_size: .; d_call: .
cdr3_aa: CASSPSGQGGSEQYF; cdr3_nt: TGTGCCAGCTCACCAAGTGGGCAGGGCGGGTCCGAGCAGTACTTC; j_call: TRBJ2-7; v_call: TRBV18; clone_size: .; d_call: .
cdr3_aa: CASSPDSGAGYTF; cdr3_nt: TGTGCCAGCTCTCCTGATAGCGGGGCTGGCTACACCTTC; j_call: TRBJ1-2; v_call: TRBV18; clone_size: .; d_call: .
cdr3_aa: CASSASDRNYGYTF; cdr3_nt: TGTGCCAGCAGCGCCTCCGACAGAAACTATGGCTACACCTTC; j_call: TRBJ1-2; v_call: TRBV9; clone_size: .; d_call: .
cdr3_aa: CASRASDTVSGELFF; cdr3_nt: TGTGCCAGCAGGGCGTCGGATACCGTGTCCGGGGAGCTGTTTTTT; j_call: TRBJ2-2; v_call: TRBV25-1; clone_size: once; d_call: .
cdr3_aa: CASSGGLASGEQFF; cdr3_nt: TGTGCCAGCAGTGGTGGACTAGCGAGCGGTGAGCAGTTCTTC; j_call: TRBJ2-1; v_call: TRBV2; clone_size: .; d_call: TRBD2
cdr3_aa: CATSRGGEGGYEQYF; cdr3_nt: TGTGCCACCAGCAGAGGGGGAGAAGGGGGGTACGAGCAGTACTTC; j_call: TRBJ2-7; v_call: TRBV15; clone_size: .; d_call: .
cdr3_aa: CASTRTEDIQYF; cdr3_nt: TGTGCCAGCACCAGGACAGAGGACATTCAGTACTTC; j_call: TRBJ2-4; v_call: TRBV6-6; clone_size: few; d_call: .
cdr3_aa: CASSLAQGLYEQYF; cdr3_nt: TGCGCCAGCAGCTTGGCTCAGGGCTTATACGAGCAGTACTTC; j_call: TRBJ2-7; v_call: TRBV5-1; clone_size: .; d_call: .
cdr3_aa: CATSRGVDRSNQETQYF; cdr3_nt: TGTGCCACCAGCAGAGGGGTCGACAGATCAAACCAAGAGACCCAGTACTTC; j_call: TRBJ2-5; v_call: TRBV15; clone_size: .; d_call: .
cdr3_aa: CSVRRTGTEGYTF; cdr3_nt: TGCAGCGTCCGTAGGACAGGGACGGAGGGCTACACCTTC; j_call: TRBJ1-2; v_call: TRBV29-1; clone_size: .; d_call: TRBD1
cdr3_aa: CASSYRLAAYNEQFF; cdr3_nt: TGTGCCAGCAGTTATCGACTAGCGGCCTACAATGAGCAGTTCTTC; j_call: TRBJ2-1; v_call: TRBV6-5; clone_size: .; d_call: TRBD2
cdr3_aa: CASSLVGKKNTEAFF; cdr3_nt: TGTGCCAGCAGCTTAGTGGGCAAGAAGAACACTGAAGCTTTCTTT; j_call: TRBJ1-1; v_call: TRBV7-9; clone_size: .; d_call: .
cdr3_aa: CASSEAGLTYEQYF; cdr3_nt: TGTGCCAGCAGTGAAGCTGGGTTAACCTACGAGCAGTACTTC; j_call: TRBJ2-7; v_call: TRBV6-1; clone_size: .; d_call: .
cdr3_aa: CASSFGYEQYF; cdr3_nt: TGTGCCAGCAGTTTTGGCTACGAGCAGTACTTC; j_call: TRBJ2-7; v_call: TRBV28; clone_size: .; d_call: .
cdr3_aa: CASSQARGNYGYTF; cdr3_nt: TGCGCCAGCAGCCAAGCCCGGGGGAACTATGGCTACACCTTC; j_call: TRBJ1-2; v_call: TRBV4-1; clone_size: .; d_call: .
cdr3_aa: CASNRGYEQYF; cdr3_nt: TGTGCCAGCAACAGGGGGTACGAGCAGTACTTC; j_call: TRBJ2-7; v_call: TRBV6-5; clone_size: .; d_call: TRBD1
cdr3_aa: CASSPRTGGEEKLFF; cdr3_nt: TGTGCCAGCAGCCCCAGGACAGGGGGCGAGGAAAAACTGTTTTTT; j_call: TRBJ1-4; v_call: TRBV7-9; clone_size: .; d_call: TRBD1
cdr3_aa: CATSREAQGGEKLFF; cdr3_nt: TGTGCCACCAGCAGAGAAGCCCAGGGAGGTGAAAAACTGTTTTTT; j_call: TRBJ1-4; v_call: TRBV15; clone_size: .; d_call: .
cdr3_aa: CTPTRPFPREQFF; cdr3_nt: TGCACCCCCACGAGGCCCTTCCCCCGTGAGCAGTTCTTC; j_call: TRBJ2-1; v_call: TRBV1; clone_size: .; d_call: .
cdr3_aa: CASSATRTFTYEQYF; cdr3_nt: TGTGCCAGCAGCGCAACACGAACTTTTACCTACGAGCAGTACTTC; j_call: TRBJ2-7; v_call: TRBV11-2; clone_size: .; d_call: .
cdr3_aa: CASSLAGKDGYTF; cdr3_nt: TGTGCCAGCAGCTTGGCCGGGAAAGACGGCTACACCTTC; j_call: TRBJ1-2; v_call: TRBV5-6; clone_size: .; d_call: .
cdr3_aa: CASSQGDREGEQYF; cdr3_nt: TGCGCCAGCAGCCAAGGAGACCGGGAGGGCGAGCAGTACTTC; j_call: TRBJ2-7; v_call: TRBV4-1; clone_size: .; d_call: TRBD2
cdr3_aa: CAGYPGIPTTGGELFF; cdr3_nt: TGCGCCGGATATCCCGGGATTCCAACCACGGGCGGGGAGCTGTTTTTT; j_call: TRBJ2-2; v_call: TRBV10-2; clone_size: .; d_call: .
cdr3_aa: CASSVGGARDEKLFF; cdr3_nt: TGTGCCAGCAGCGTAGGCGGGGCACGGGATGAAAAACTGTTTTTT; j_call: TRBJ1-4; v_call: TRBV9; clone_size: .; d_call: .
cdr3_aa: CASSQVGRQLAKNIQYF; cdr3_nt: TGCGCCAGCAGCCAAGTGGGACGACAACTAGCCAAAAACATTCAGTACTTC; j_call: TRBJ2-4; v_call: TRBV4-1; clone_size: .; d_call: .
cdr3_aa: CASVGRLRHPGAFF; cdr3_nt: TGTGCCAGCGTGGGACGGCTAAGACACCCGGGGGCTTTCTTT; j_call: TRBJ1-1; v_call: TRBV27; clone_size: .; d_call: .
cdr3_aa: CASSLAGRYEQYF; cdr3_nt: TGTGCCAGCAGCTTGGCCGGAAGATACGAGCAGTACTTC; j_call: TRBJ2-7; v_call: TRBV5-5; clone_size: .; d_call: .
cdr3_aa: CASSPGTSGRYEQYF; cdr3_nt: TGTGCCAGCAGCCCGGGGACTAGCGGGCGCTACGAGCAGTACTTC; j_call: TRBJ2-7; v_call: TRBV9; clone_size: .; d_call: TRBD2
cdr3_aa: CASSPPSRYNGGEKLFF; cdr3_nt: TGCGCCAGCAGCCCCCCTTCCCGGTATAACGGTGGTGAAAAACTGTTTTTT; j_call: TRBJ1-4; v_call: TRBV4-1; clone_size: .; d_call: .
cdr3_aa: CASSLVSVAGTGELFF; cdr3_nt: TGCGCCAGCAGCTTGGTCTCGGTTGCGGGCACCGGGGAGCTGTTTTTT; j_call: TRBJ2-2; v_call: TRBV5-1; clone_size: .; d_call: .
cdr3_aa: CASSRTLDPYEQYF; cdr3_nt: TGTGCCAGCAGTCGGACGCTAGACCCCTACGAGCAGTACTTC; j_call: TRBJ2-7; v_call: TRBV6-5; clone_size: .; d_call: .
cdr3_aa: CASSFSQGSQPQHF; cdr3_nt: TGTGCCAGCAGTTTTAGCCAGGGCAGTCAGCCCCAGCATTTT; j_call: TRBJ1-5; v_call: TRBV28; clone_size: .; d_call: .
cdr3_aa: CASSPRPGIDEQFF; cdr3_nt: TGTGCCAGCTCACCGAGGCCAGGGATAGATGAGCAGTTCTTC; j_call: TRBJ2-1; v_call: TRBV18; clone_size: .; d_call: .
cdr3_aa: CAIKNSTGPPLHF; cdr3_nt: TGTGCCATCAAAAACAGTACTGGTCCACCCCTCCACTTT; j_call: TRBJ1-6; v_call: TRBV10-3; clone_size: .; d_call: .
cdr3_aa: CASSISGKNQPQHF; cdr3_nt: TGTGCCAGTAGTATTTCCGGGAAAAATCAGCCCCAGCATTTT; j_call: TRBJ1-5; v_call: TRBV19; clone_size: .; d_call: .
cdr3_aa: CASSYSSQGNYGYTF; cdr3_nt: TGTGCCAGCAGTTACTCGAGTCAGGGGAACTATGGCTACACCTTC; j_call: TRBJ1-2; v_call: TRBV6-5; clone_size: few; d_call: .
cdr3_aa: CASSPGIGNTYEQYF; cdr3_nt: TGTGCCAGCAGCCCAGGGATAGGGAATACCTACGAGCAGTACTTC; j_call: TRBJ2-7; v_call: TRBV6-5; clone_size: .; d_call: .
cdr3_aa: CAISEQGNQPQHF; cdr3_nt: TGTGCCATCAGTGAACAGGGAAATCAGCCCCAGCATTTT; j_call: TRBJ1-5; v_call: TRBV10-3; clone_size: few; d_call: .
cdr3_aa: CASSSSSFPETQYF; cdr3_nt: TGTGCCAGCAGCTCCTCTAGTTTCCCGGAGACCCAGTACTTC; j_call: TRBJ2-5; v_call: TRBV5-4; clone_size: .; d_call: .
cdr3_aa: CSVEVEAQETQYF; cdr3_nt: TGCAGCGTTGAAGTGGAGGCCCAAGAGACCCAGTACTTC; j_call: TRBJ2-5; v_call: TRBV29-1; clone_size: .; d_call: .
cdr3_aa: CASTFGETSNQPQHF; cdr3_nt: TGTGCCAGTACCTTCGGGGAGACCAGCAATCAGCCCCAGCATTTT; j_call: TRBJ1-5; v_call: TRBV19; clone_size: .; d_call: .
cdr3_aa: CAISESTGPNYGYTF; cdr3_nt: TGTGCCATCAGTGAGTCTACAGGACCTAACTATGGCTACACCTTC; j_call: TRBJ1-2; v_call: TRBV10-3; clone_size: .; d_call: .
cdr3_aa: CASSLDRQSQETQYF; cdr3_nt: TGTGCCAGCAGCTTGGACAGACAATCTCAAGAGACCCAGTACTTC; j_call: TRBJ2-5; v_call: TRBV7-2; clone_size: .; d_call: .